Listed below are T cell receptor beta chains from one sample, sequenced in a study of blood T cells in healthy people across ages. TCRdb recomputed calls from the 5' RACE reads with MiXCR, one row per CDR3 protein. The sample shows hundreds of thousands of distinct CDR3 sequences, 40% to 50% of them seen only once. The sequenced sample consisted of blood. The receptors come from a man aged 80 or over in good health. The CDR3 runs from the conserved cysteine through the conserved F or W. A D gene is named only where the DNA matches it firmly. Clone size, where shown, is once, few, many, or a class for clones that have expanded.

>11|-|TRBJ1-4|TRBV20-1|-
CSASQDEKLFF
TGCAGTGCTAGCCAGGATGAAAAACTGTTTTTT
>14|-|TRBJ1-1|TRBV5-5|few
CASSVRDKRTEAFF
TGTGCCAGCAGCGTTAGAGACAAGCGGACTGAAGCTTTCTTT
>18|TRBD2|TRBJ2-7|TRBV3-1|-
CASSQVGLAGISYNEQYF
TGTGCCAGCAGCCAAGTAGGGCTAGCGGGCATCTCCTACAATGAGCAGTACTTC
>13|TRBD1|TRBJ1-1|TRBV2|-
CASSGDSSTEAFF
TGTGCCAGCAGTGGGGACAGCAGCACTGAAGCTTTCTTT
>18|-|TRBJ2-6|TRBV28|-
CASTPPGHSSSGANVLTF
TGTGCCAGCACCCCACCGGGACACTCCTCCTCTGGGGCCAACGTCCTGACTTTC
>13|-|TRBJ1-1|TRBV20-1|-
CSARFRANTEAFF
TGCAGTGCTCGATTCCGGGCGAACACTGAAGCTTTCTTT
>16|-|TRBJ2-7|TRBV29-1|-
CSVEVRPALRPYEQYF
TGCAGCGTTGAAGTTCGACCGGCCCTCCGACCCTACGAGCAGTACTTC
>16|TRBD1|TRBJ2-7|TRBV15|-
CATSRGPGQGSYEQYF
TGTGCCACCAGCAGAGGACCGGGACAGGGGTCCTACGAGCAGTACTTC
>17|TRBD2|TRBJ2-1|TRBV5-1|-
CASSSNDGRAWGNEQFF
TGCGCCAGCAGCTCTAACGACGGGAGGGCCTGGGGCAATGAGCAGTTCTTC
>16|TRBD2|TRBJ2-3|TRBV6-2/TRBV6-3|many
CASSYPLAGKRDTQYF
TGTGCCAGCAGTTACCCTTTAGCGGGGAAGCGAGATACGCAGTATTTT
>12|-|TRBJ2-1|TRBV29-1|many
CSVEETGNEQFF
TGCAGCGTTGAAGAGACTGGCAATGAGCAGTTCTTC
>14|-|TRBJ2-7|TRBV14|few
CASSKSVPPYEQYF
TGTGCCAGCAGCAAGAGCGTACCCCCCTACGAGCAGTACTTC
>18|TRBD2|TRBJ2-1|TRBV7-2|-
CASSLGKVAGGPGNEQFF
TGTGCCAGCAGCTTAGGAAAGGTAGCGGGGGGGCCGGGTAATGAGCAGTTCTTC
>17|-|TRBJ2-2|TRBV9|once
CASSPRRLGRNTGELFF
TGTGCCAGCAGCCCCCGCCGCCTGGGGAGGAACACCGGGGAGCTGTTTTTT
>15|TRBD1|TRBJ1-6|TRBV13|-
CASSSRTGSESPLHF
TGTGCCAGCAGCTCCCGGACAGGGTCGGAGTCACCCCTCCACTTT
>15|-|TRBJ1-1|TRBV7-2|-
CASSLVGGRNTEAFF
TGTGCCAGCAGCTTAGTAGGAGGTCGGAACACTGAAGCTTTCTTT
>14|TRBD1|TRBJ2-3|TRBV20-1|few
CSAKRQGSTDTQYF
TGCAGTGCTAAAAGACAGGGTTCCACAGATACGCAGTATTTT
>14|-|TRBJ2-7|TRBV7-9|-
CASSSIRMWHEQYF
TGTGCCAGCAGCTCAATCCGGATGTGGCACGAGCAGTACTTC
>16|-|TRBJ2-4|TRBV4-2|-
CASSQDHGSAKSIQYF
TGTGCCAGCAGCCAAGATCATGGTTCGGCCAAAAGCATTCAGTACTTC
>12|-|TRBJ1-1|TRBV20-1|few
CSGGTVETEAFF
TGCAGTGGCGGGACCGTGGAGACTGAAGCTTTCTTT
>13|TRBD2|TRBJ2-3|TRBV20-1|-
CSVDGEGADTQYF
TGCAGTGTCGATGGGGAGGGAGCGGATACGCAGTATTTT
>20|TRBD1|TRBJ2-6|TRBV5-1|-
CASSFTSNRGLGSGANVLTF
TGCGCCAGCAGCTTTACCTCTAACAGGGGGCTTGGCTCCGGGGCCAACGTCCTGACTTTC
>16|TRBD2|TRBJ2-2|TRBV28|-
CASSTGLAENTGELFF
TGTGCCAGCAGTACGGGACTAGCGGAGAACACCGGGGAGCTGTTTTTT
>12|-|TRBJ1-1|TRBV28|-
CASSFMGGEAFF
TGTGCCAGCAGTTTTATGGGAGGGGAAGCTTTCTTT
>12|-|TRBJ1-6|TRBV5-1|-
CASSLDGSPLHF
TGCGCCAGCAGCTTGGATGGTTCACCCCTCCACTTT
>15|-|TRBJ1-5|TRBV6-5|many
CASSPSRGGNQPQHF
TGTGCCAGCAGTCCCTCCAGGGGAGGAAATCAGCCCCAGCATTTT
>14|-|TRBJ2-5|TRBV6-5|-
CASSYSGGSETQYF
TGTGCCAGCAGTTACTCAGGGGGGTCAGAGACCCAGTACTTC
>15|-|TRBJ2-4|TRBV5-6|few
CASSSYARGKNIQYF
TGTGCCAGCAGCTCCTATGCTCGAGGCAAAAACATTCAGTACTTC
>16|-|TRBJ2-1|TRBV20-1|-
CSARDERTLTINEQFF
TGCAGTGCTAGAGATGAGCGAACCTTAACCATCAATGAGCAGTTCTTC
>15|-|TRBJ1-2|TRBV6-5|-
CASSLYGPKGNGYTF
TGTGCCAGCAGTCTCTATGGGCCTAAGGGGAATGGCTACACCTTC
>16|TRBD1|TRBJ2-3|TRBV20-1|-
CSARDFGQGNTDTQYF
TGCAGTGCTAGAGATTTTGGACAGGGAAACACAGATACGCAGTATTTT
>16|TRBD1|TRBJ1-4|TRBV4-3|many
CASSQDRGQGYEKLFF
TGCGCCAGCAGCCAAGATCGGGGACAGGGTTACGAAAAACTGTTTTTT
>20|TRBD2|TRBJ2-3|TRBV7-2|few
CASSLVTLAGALTSTDTQYF
TGTGCCAGCAGCTTAGTAACACTAGCGGGGGCCCTTACTAGCACAGATACGCAGTATTTT
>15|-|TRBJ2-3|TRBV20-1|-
CSASARDRGTDTQYF
TGCAGTGCTAGCGCCCGGGACCGCGGAACAGATACGCAGTATTTT
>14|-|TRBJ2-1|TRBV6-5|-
CASSYRASDNEQFF
TGTGCCAGCAGTTACCGCGCCTCCGACAATGAGCAGTTCTTC
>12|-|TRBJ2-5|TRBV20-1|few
CSASPSGETQYF
TGCAGTGCTAGCCCGTCAGGGGAGACCCAGTACTTC
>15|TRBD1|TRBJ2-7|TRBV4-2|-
CAGGHTDREAYEQYF
TGTGCCGGCGGCCACACGGACAGGGAGGCCTACGAGCAGTACTTC
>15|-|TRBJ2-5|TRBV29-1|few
CSVERRQGWGETQYF
TGCAGCGTCGAAAGGAGGCAGGGGTGGGGAGAGACCCAGTACTTC
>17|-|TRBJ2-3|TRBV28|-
CASSFPRQPSSTDTQYF
TGTGCCAGCAGTTTCCCCCGACAGCCCTCTAGCACAGATACGCAGTATTTT
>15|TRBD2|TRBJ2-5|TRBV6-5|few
CASSYEAGAGETQYF
TGTGCCAGCAGTTACGAAGCGGGAGCCGGGGAGACCCAGTACTTC
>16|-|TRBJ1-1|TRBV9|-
CASSEKPRTGNTEAFF
TGTGCCAGCAGCGAAAAACCCAGGACGGGGAACACTGAAGCTTTCTTT
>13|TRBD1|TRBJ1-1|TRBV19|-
CASSRTGVPEAFF
TGTGCCAGTTCCCGGACAGGGGTACCTGAAGCTTTCTTT
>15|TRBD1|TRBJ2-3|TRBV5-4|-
CASSPGGFGTDTQYF
TGTGCCAGCAGCCCAGGGGGCTTCGGCACAGATACGCAGTATTTT
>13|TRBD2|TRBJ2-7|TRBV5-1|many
CASSPGGLYEQYF
TGCGCCAGCAGCCCGGGGGGACTCTACGAGCAGTACTTC
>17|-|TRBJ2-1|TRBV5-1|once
CASSLNPGTVSYNEQFF
TGCGCCAGCAGCTTGAACCCCGGGACGGTGTCCTACAATGAGCAGTTCTTC
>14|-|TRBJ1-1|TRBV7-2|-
CASSGGQMNTEAFF
TGTGCCAGCAGCGGAGGGCAGATGAACACTGAAGCTTTCTTT
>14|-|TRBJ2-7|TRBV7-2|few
CASSLDGNTYEQYF
TGTGCCAGCAGCTTGGACGGAAACACCTACGAGCAGTACTTC
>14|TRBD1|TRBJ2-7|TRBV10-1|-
CASSESGTDYEQYF
TGCGCCAGCAGTGAGTCCGGGACAGACTACGAGCAGTACTTC
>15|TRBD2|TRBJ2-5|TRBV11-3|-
CAGSLGRTSGETQYF
TGTGCCGGCAGCTTAGGGAGGACTAGCGGAGAGACCCAGTACTTC
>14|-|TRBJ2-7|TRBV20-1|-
CSAGRGAQIYEQYF
TGCAGTGCTGGTCGCGGGGCGCAAATCTACGAGCAGTACTTC
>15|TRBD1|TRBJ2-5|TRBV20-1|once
CSASAGQVISETQYF
TGCAGTGCTAGTGCGGGACAGGTGATCTCTGAGACCCAGTACTTC
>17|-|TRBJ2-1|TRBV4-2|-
CASSLQPSTSSYNEQFF
TGTGCCAGCAGCCTACAACCTAGCACGAGCTCCTACAATGAGCAGTTCTTC
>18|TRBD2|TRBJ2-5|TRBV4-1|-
CASSPNPTRAGGRETQYF
TGCGCCAGCAGCCCGAACCCCACTCGAGCGGGAGGGCGAGAGACCCAGTACTTC
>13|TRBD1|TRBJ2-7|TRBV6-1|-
CASQGQGIYEQYF
TGTGCCAGCCAGGGACAGGGGATCTACGAGCAGTACTTC
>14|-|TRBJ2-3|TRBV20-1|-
CSAPPEARTDTQYF
TGCAGTGCTCCTCCTGAGGCCCGCACAGATACGCAGTATTTT